The 27 T cell receptor beta chains below were found in one sample sequenced in a study of tumor-infiltrating lymphocytes in primary liver carcinoma. Taking about 17-31 mg of unsorted bulk tissue, the authors co-extracted RNA and DNA. Researchers generated TCR beta cDNA from roughly 500 ng of total RNA, relying on a constant-region primer. Library construction for TCR beta comprised three nested multiplex PCR rounds performed with slightly modified ARM-PCR. The first two PCR rounds, around 11 cycles each, used TRBV1-TRBV30 forward primers and a C-beta reverse primer. TCRdb used MiXCR to reprocess the multiplex PCR reads, holding one entry per CDR3 protein. The sample lists some 94,000 distinct CDR3 sequences; around three quarters were seen once. Sequenced: liver tumor tissue from sampling region 5. Subset in this sample: tumor region T5, tumor centre. The receptors derive from a woman aged 55-69 years with primary liver carcinoma and hepatitis B virus infection.

The chain employs TRBV28 and TRBJ2-7; TRBD2 matches at 10 bases. CDR3 size: 15 residues. The germline V gene has CDR1 MDHEN and CDR2 SYDVKM. Germline trimming cut 8 bases from V and 0 bases from J; bases unmatched to any gene: 7. The CDR3 here is CASSSGSLNSYEQYF. The DNA of the CDR3 is TGTGCCAGCTCTAGCGGGAGTCTCAACTCCTACGAGCAGTACTTC.

Details on this clonotype: Lacking the conserved final phenylalanine or tryptophan, this CDR3 likely reflects a read error. The chain carries TRBV11-3 and TRBJ2-3; D is uncertain. Germline lookup yields CDR1 SGHNT and CDR2 YENEEA. This CDR3 spans 15 amino acids. The DNA of the CDR3 is TGTGCCGGCAGCTTAGATCGACATACTGCAGATACGCAGTATTAT. It is translated as CAGSLDRHTADTQYY.

To note about this clonotype: The junction differs from germline at one of its ends, possibly a read error. The chain combines TRBV6-5 with TRBJ2-1; D is perhaps TRBD2 (6 bases). The CDR3 extends over 17 amino acids. Looked up from germline, CDR1 is MNHEY and CDR2 is SVGAGI. The CDR3 region has the DNA TGTGCTAGCAACTACCCAGGCGGGGCAGGAGGCTACGATGAGCAGTTCTTC. The encoded protein is CASNYPGGAGGYDEQFF.

Notes on this clonotype: This could be a read error, since a much larger clone is one nucleotide away. The chain links TRBV10-2 to TRBJ1-1; no clear D gene. CDR1 is WSHSY, CDR2 SAAADI, per germline. The CDR3 length is 11 residues. CDR3 region: CTSSRATEAFF. CDR3 bases: TGCACCAGCAGTCGGGCCACTGAAGCTTTCTTT.

Points on this clonotype: Because the CDR3 is missing its conserved closing phenylalanine or tryptophan, this is likely a read error. This chain connects TRBV28 to TRBJ2-1, with 8 positions matching TRBD2. Germline assignment: CDR1 MDHEN and CDR2 SYDVKM. The CDR3 is made up of 16 amino acids. With 7 bases clipped from V and 4 bases from J, the junction kept 12 bases outside the gene matches. DNA for the CDR3: TGTGCCAGCAAGGCGAACCGGGCGGGGGGATACAATGAGCAGTTCCTC. It is translated as CASKANRAGGYNEQFL.

This rearrangement joins TRBV7-9 to TRBJ2-4; D may match TRBD1 or TRBD2 (5 bases each). Germline lookup yields CDR1 SEHNR and CDR2 FQNEAQ (reference sequence). This CDR3 is 13 amino acids long. V shed 2 bases and J shed 7 bases, with 9 bases lying between them. CDR3 sequence reads: CASSLRDVNIQYF. DNA for the CDR3: TGTGCCAGCAGCTTAAGGGACGTGAACATTCAGTACTTC.

A note on this clonotype: Relative to the germline gene, one junction end is altered; a read error may explain this. This chain uses TRBV5-6 with TRBJ2-7; 7 nucleotides line up with TRBD2. Germline CDR1 reads SGHDT; CDR2 reads YYEEEE. This CDR3 is 15 amino acids long. Here the CDR3 DNA reads TGTGCCAGCAACTCCCGGATAGCGGGCTCCTACGAGCAGTGCTTC. It codes for CASNSRIAGSYEQCF. The whole variable domain, remainder taken from reference TRBV5-6 and TRBJ2-7, is DAGVTQSPTHLIKTRGQQVTLRCSPKSGHDTVSWYQQALGQGPQFIFQYYEEEERQRGNFPDRFSGHQFPNYSSELNVNALLLGDSALYLCASNSRIAGSYEQCFGPGTRLTVT.

The rearrangement uses TRBV29-1 and TRBJ2-1; D remains unclear. CDR3 length: 13 amino acids. Germline CDR1 and CDR2: SQVTM and ANQGSEA. V was pared by 4 bases and J by 7 bases, with 14 bases between. For the CDR3, the DNA is TGCAGCGTTGCAGAACCAATAAGGAATGAGCAGTTCTTC. Its protein is CSVAEPIRNEQFF.

The chain uses TRBV11-3 and TRBJ2-1, with 16 bases identical to TRBD2. After removal of 5 bases from V and 8 bases from J, the junction contained 18 bases not matched to a gene. Germline loops: CDR1 SGHNT, CDR2 YENEEA. This CDR3 spans 20 amino acids. This chain's CDR3 is CASSAGQGGLAGGPGDEQFF. The CDR3 region has the DNA TGTGCCAGCAGCGCCGGACAGGGGGGACTAGCGGGAGGGCCTGGGGATGAGCAGTTCTTC.

As to this clonotype: The junction departs from germline at one end; a sequencing error may be responsible. The CDR3 DNA reads as TGCAGCGTTGGACCCAGGGGCGCCTACAAGCAGTACTTC. Translating gives CSVGPRGAYKQYF. V and J are TRBV29-1 and TRBJ2-7; tentatively, D is TRBD1 (6 bases). The CDR3 runs 13 residues. CDR1 is SQVTM, CDR2 ANQGSEA, per germline.

The CDR3 loop reads CASSPLDRGADTQYF. The CDR3 nucleotides are TGTGCCAGCAGTCCCCTGGACAGGGGAGCAGATACGCAGTATTTT. The chain carries TRBV6-6 and TRBJ2-3; 9 nucleotides line up with TRBD1. Germline V gene data show CDR1 as MNHNY and CDR2 as SVGAGI (reference sequence). V shed 5 bases and J 4 bases; nucleotides not matched to a gene: 7. The CDR3 totals 15 residues.

Regarding this clonotype: This clone may be a read error of a much larger clone one base away. The rearrangement links TRBV11-2 to TRBJ1-1; D not resolved. Germline values: CDR1 SGHAT, CDR2 FQNNGV. CDR3 size: 15 residues. CDR3 sequence (DNA): TGTGCCAACAGCCCTTTTGACGGAATGGACACTGAAGCTTTCTTT. It specifies CANSPFDGMDTEAFF.

The chain has TRBV5-1 and TRBJ2-7, with D hard to call. Per the germline V gene, CDR1 is SGHRS and CDR2 is YFSETQ. The CDR3 is 13 amino acids. The ends were cut back, 5 bases at V and 2 bases at J, with 11 bases in the middle. CDR3 sequence (DNA): TGCGCCAGCAGGCCGATAGCCACCTACGAGCAGTACTTC. Translated, it gives CASRPIATYEQYF.

The chain joins TRBV4-2 to TRBJ2-1, with unresolved D. Deletions cut 0 bases from V and 5 bases from J, with 17 bases between. Germline V gene lookup returns CDR1 LGHNA and CDR2 YNFKEQ. The CDR3 is 17 amino acids. The CDR3 sequence is CASSQEGGSSTNNEQFF. CDR3 in DNA: TGTGCCAGCAGCCAAGAGGGTGGTAGCAGCACCAACAATGAGCAGTTCTTC.

For this clonotype: Germline is not matched at one junction end, which may reflect a read error. V and J are TRBV4-1 and TRBJ2-1; D gene ambiguous. The CDR3 totals 18 residues. Germline CDR1 and CDR2: MGHRA and YSYEKL. The CDR3 here is CASSPMMGGGSSYNGQFF. CDR3 in DNA: TGCGCCAGCAGCCCGATGATGGGCGGCGGAAGCTCCTACAATGGGCAGTTCTTC.

This clonotype was seen more than once but under ten times. The chain recombines TRBV28 with TRBJ2-3; 13 bases agree with TRBD2. The CDR3 has 16 residues. V shed 7 bases and J 4 bases; nucleotides not matched to a gene: 8. The germline V gene encodes CDR1 MDHEN and CDR2 SYDVKM. CDR3 loop: CASTTRTSGSPDTQYF. The DNA for the CDR3 is TGTGCCAGCACAACCCGGACTAGCGGGAGCCCAGATACGCAGTATTTT. The full variable domain, with the rest looked up from reference TRBV28 and TRBJ2-3, is DVKVTQSSRYLVKRTGEKVFLECVQDMDHENMFWYRQDPGLGLRLIYFSYDVKMKEKGDIPEGYSVSREKKERFSLILESASTNQTSMYLCASTTRTSGSPDTQYFGPGTRLTVL.

J is TRBJ2-1 and V is TRBV20-1; D is perhaps TRBD2 (6 bases). This CDR3 is built from 12 residues. Per the germline V gene, CDR1 is DFQATT and CDR2 is SNEGSKA (reference sequence). V lost 3 bases to trimming and J lost 7 bases, with 10 bases between them. The CDR3 DNA is TGCAGTGCTAGCGGGAGATGGAATGAGCAGTTCTTC. Its translation: CSASGRWNEQFF.

V usage is TRBV28 and J usage is TRBJ2-4; 7 nucleotides align to TRBD1. Losses at the gene ends were 5 bases for V and 8 bases for J; bases not matched to a gene: 12. Germline V CDR1 and CDR2: MDHEN, SYDVKM. The CDR3 runs 15 residues. CDR3 DNA: TGTGCCAGCAGTCTGAGTCGGGACAGCCTATACATTCAGTACTTC. It is translated as CASSLSRDSLYIQYF.

Points on this clonotype: One junction end disagrees with the germline gene, perhaps due to a read error. The V call is TRBV6-5, the J call TRBJ2-1; no clear D. This CDR3 is built from 13 residues. Germline V CDR1 and CDR2: MNHEY, SVGAGI. CDR3 amino acids: CASSPLDANDQFF. The CDR3 bases are TGTGCCAGCAGCCCATTGGACGCCAATGATCAGTTCTTC.

This clonotype was recorded a few times. This chain links TRBV5-4 with TRBJ2-3, with 7 bases matching TRBD2. Germline trimming cut 8 bases from V and 6 bases from J; bases unmatched to any gene: 9. CDR3 length: 13 amino acids. Germline V gene lookup returns CDR1 SGHNT and CDR2 YYREEE (reference sequence). This CDR3 reads CARWWLGGDTQYF. CDR3 nucleotide sequence: TGTGCCAGGTGGTGGCTCGGGGGGGATACGCAGTATTTT.

The CDR3 spells CSVSLRGRNPMNTEAFF. Here the CDR3 DNA reads TGCAGCGTTTCCCTTCGGGGTAGAAACCCCATGAACACTGAAGCTTTCTTT. The genes are TRBV29-1 and TRBJ1-1, with unresolved D. V lost 5 bases to trimming and J lost 0 bases, with 22 bases between them. The CDR3 is 17 amino acids. CDR1 and CDR2 from the germline V gene are SQVTM and ANQGSEA.

Comment on this clonotype: The junction differs from germline at one of its ends, possibly a read error. V gene TRBV12-3 or TRBV12-4 combines with J gene TRBJ2-7; D unresolved. The CDR3 sequence is 14 residues long. The CDR3 here is CVSSLGLGVYEQYF. The CDR3 nucleotides read TGTGTCAGCAGTTTAGGGCTGGGCGTCTACGAGCAGTACTTC.

Concerning this clonotype itself: A much bigger clone sits one base away, suggesting this may be a read error. The chain carries TRBV6-4 and TRBJ2-3; 7 bases line up with TRBD2. The CDR3 totals 16 residues. CDR1 and CDR2 (germline): MRHNA, SNTAGT. Losses at the gene ends were 5 bases for V and 2 bases for J; bases not matched to a gene: 10. CDR3 region: CASSPSGAGDTDTQYF. The DNA of the CDR3 is TGTGCCAGCAGTCCAAGCGGGGCTGGGGACACAGATACGCAGTATTTT.

V is TRBV4-1 and J is TRBJ1-4; no firm D call. The CDR3 is 15 amino acids. The V gene's germline CDR1 is MGHRA and CDR2 YSYEKL. CDR3 in DNA: TGCGCTAACAGCCAAGAGGTTCCCTCGAATGAAAAACTGTTTTTT. Its protein is CANSQEVPSNEKLFF.

Remarks on this clonotype: This may stem from a read error, because a much larger clone lies one nucleotide away. This rearrangement joins TRBV7-8 to TRBJ1-1; D gene ambiguous. V dropped 2 bases and J dropped 6 bases, with 16 bases sitting between them. This CDR3 has 15 amino acids. CDR1 is SGHVS, CDR2 FQNEAQ, per germline. CDR3 in amino acids: CASSLHGKGDAEAFF. DNA for the CDR3: TGTGCCAGCAGCTTACATGGGAAGGGTGACGCTGAAGCTTTCTTT.

A remark on this clonotype: A much larger clone differs from this one at a single base, so this may be a read error. The chain joins TRBV29-1 to TRBJ2-7, with 7 bases fitting TRBD2. Germline V gene sequence: CDR1 SQVTM, CDR2 ANQGSEA. The CDR3 loop spans 15 amino acids. The CDR3 loop reads CSAEDQWGKRGEQYF. In DNA form, the CDR3 reads TGCAGCGCTGAAGATCAATGGGGAAAGCGGGGCGAGCAGTACTTC.

A remark on this clonotype: A much larger clone differs from this one at a single base, so this may be a read error. The chain carries TRBV5-1 and TRBJ1-5; D may be TRBD1 (5 bases). Germline CDR1 SGHRS, CDR2 YFSETQ. The CDR3 has 14 residues. CDR3 in amino acids: CTSSLQGLNQPQHF. The CDR3 coding sequence is TGCACCAGCAGCTTGCAGGGTCTCAATCAGCCCCAGCATTTT.